This is a list of T cell receptor beta chains from one sample in a study of T-cell reconstitution after alpha-beta-depleted transplantation in children. In TCRdb, the PCR reads were re-called with MiXCR into one record per CDR3 protein. The data show some 140,000 distinct CDR3 sequences, roughly 10% seen once. The starting material was PBMCs, mostly from graft donor cells, obtained 180 days after TCRalphabeta/CD19-depleted stem cell transplant. Source of these receptors: a girl under two years old who had a stem cell transplant for combined immunodeficiency, so the T cells may come from the graft donor. Both conserved end residues are part of each CDR3. A D gene is named only where the DNA matches it firmly. Size tells how often a clone was seen (once, few, many) or the class of an expanded clone, and some rows leave it out.

>many|TRBJ2-1|TRBV3-1|.
CASSPWPESYNEQFF
TGTGCCAGCAGCCCCTGGCCCGAGTCCTACAATGAGCAGTTCTTC
>.|TRBJ2-7|TRBV20-1|.
CSASLSYEQYF
TGCAGTGCTAGTCTGTCCTACGAGCAGTACTTC
>.|TRBJ2-7|TRBV29-1|TRBD2
CSVTLAGASYEQYF
TGCAGCGTTACTTTAGCGGGAGCATCCTACGAGCAGTACTTC
>few|TRBJ2-1|TRBV3-1|TRBD2
CASSRAAGPSNEQFF
TGTGCCAGCAGCCGCGCAGCGGGGCCTAGCAATGAGCAGTTCTTC
>many|TRBJ2-5|TRBV11-2|TRBD1
CASSLGDRVIQKETQYF
TGTGCCAGCAGCTTAGGGGACAGGGTAATCCAAAAAGAGACCCAGTACTTC
>.|TRBJ2-1|TRBV5-1|TRBD1
CASSLGPGQGYNEQFF
TGCGCCAGCAGCTTGGGTCCGGGACAGGGATACAATGAGCAGTTCTTC
>.|TRBJ2-2|TRBV20-1|.
CSAREDTGELFF
TGCAGTGCTAGAGAGGACACCGGGGAGCTGTTTTTT
>few|TRBJ2-4|TRBV25-1|TRBD1
CASRTGSKNIQYF
TGTGCCAGCAGGACAGGGTCCAAAAACATTCAGTACTTC
>few|TRBJ2-7|TRBV20-1|TRBD2
CSAAGLAGYSYEQYF
TGCAGTGCGGCGGGTCTAGCGGGTTACTCCTACGAGCAGTACTTC
>few|TRBJ1-5|TRBV2|.
CASRRDGNQPQHF
TGTGCCAGCAGAAGGGACGGAAATCAGCCCCAGCATTTT
>.|TRBJ1-1|TRBV29-1|.
CSVERAGGGTEAFF
TGCAGCGTTGAAAGGGCCGGGGGAGGCACTGAAGCTTTCTTT
>few|TRBJ2-1|TRBV5-6|TRBD2
CASSSPGTSSPYNEQFF
TGTGCCAGCAGCAGCCCCGGGACTAGCTCACCCTACAATGAGCAGTTCTTC
>.|TRBJ2-1|TRBV6-5|TRBD2
CASSYSTSGRKGNEQFF
TGTGCCAGCAGTTACTCTACTAGCGGGAGGAAAGGCAATGAGCAGTTCTTC
>few|TRBJ2-3|TRBV9|.
CASSVGGQMPVLSF
TGTGCCAGCAGCGTAGGAGGACAGATGCCTGTCCTTTCCTTT
>.|TRBJ2-1|TRBV2|.
CASRTTNNEQFF
TGTGCCAGCAGGACAACCAACAATGAGCAGTTCTTC
>few|TRBJ2-5|TRBV28|.
CASSTAFWGRRRVQETQYF
TGTGCCAGCAGTACAGCCTTTTGGGGGCGTCGTAGAGTCCAAGAGACCCAGTACTTC
>few|TRBJ2-7|TRBV29-1|.
CSVEEGGRNEQYF
TGCAGCGTTGAAGAGGGGGGGCGGAACGAGCAGTACTTC
>.|TRBJ1-5|TRBV12-3/TRBV12-4|.
CASSPQGINQPQHF
TGTGCCAGCAGTCCACAGGGAATCAATCAGCCCCAGCATTTT
>few|TRBJ2-1|TRBV5-1|TRBD1
CASSPGTARGDEQFF
TGCGCCAGCAGTCCCGGGACAGCGAGGGGAGATGAGCAGTTCTTC
>.|TRBJ2-7|TRBV20-1|TRBD1
CSARVMGQGGYEQYF
TGCAGTGCTAGAGTGATGGGACAGGGCGGTTACGAGCAGTACTTC
>few|TRBJ2-1|TRBV12-3/TRBV12-4|TRBD2
CASSFGLAGVYNEQFF
TGTGCCAGCAGCTTTGGGCTAGCGGGAGTTTACAATGAGCAGTTCTTC
>few|TRBJ2-7|TRBV28|TRBD1
CASSRPFRDRGDEQYF
TGTGCCAGCAGCAGACCATTCCGGGACAGGGGAGACGAGCAGTACTTC
>many|TRBJ2-3|TRBV10-3|TRBD2
CAISGGRERTDTQYF
TGTGCCATCAGTGGAGGGCGGGAGAGAACAGATACGCAGTATTTT
>once|TRBJ1-3|TRBV4-3|.
CASSQDLVSGNTIYF
TGCGCCAGCAGCCAAGATTTAGTATCTGGAAACACCATATATTTT
>many|TRBJ2-1|TRBV12-3/TRBV12-4|.
CASSLMPSSYNEQFF
TGTGCCAGCAGTTTAATGCCCAGCTCCTACAATGAGCAGTTCTTC
>few|TRBJ1-2|TRBV29-1|TRBD1
CSVDSGGVAYGYTF
TGCAGCGTTGATTCAGGGGGGGTCGCCTATGGCTACACCTTC
>few|TRBJ2-5|TRBV7-2|.
CASSLYAHYRETQYF
TGTGCCAGCAGCTTATACGCTCATTATAGAGAGACCCAGTACTTC
>few|TRBJ1-4|TRBV7-6|.
CASSLSDEKLFF
TGTGCCAGCAGCTTAAGCGATGAAAAACTGTTTTTT
>.|TRBJ2-1|TRBV7-3|TRBD2
CASSYRGTSGFNEQFF
TGTGCCAGCAGCTACCGTGGGACTAGCGGGTTTAATGAGCAGTTCTTC
>many|TRBJ2-1|TRBV9|TRBD1
CATVGQGEVNEQFF
TGTGCCACCGTGGGACAGGGTGAGGTCAATGAGCAGTTCTTC
>.|TRBJ1-1|TRBV30|TRBD1
CAWSRDRGPYTEAFF
TGTGCCTGGAGTCGGGACAGGGGGCCGTACACTGAAGCTTTCTTT
>.|TRBJ2-1|TRBV7-2|TRBD2
CASSLLAGGSYNEQFF
TGTGCCAGCAGCTTGCTAGCGGGGGGATCCTACAATGAGCAGTTCTTC